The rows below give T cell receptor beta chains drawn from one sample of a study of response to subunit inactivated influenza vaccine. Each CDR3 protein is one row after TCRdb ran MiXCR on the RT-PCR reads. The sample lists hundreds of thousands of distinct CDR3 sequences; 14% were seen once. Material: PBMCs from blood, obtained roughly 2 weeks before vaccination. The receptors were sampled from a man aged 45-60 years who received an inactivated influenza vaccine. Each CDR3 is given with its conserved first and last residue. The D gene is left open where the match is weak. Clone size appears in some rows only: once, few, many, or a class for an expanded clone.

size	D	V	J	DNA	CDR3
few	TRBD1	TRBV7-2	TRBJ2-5	TGTGCCAGCAGCTCATACTCAGCGAACAGGGGAGAGACCCAGTACTTC	CASSSYSANRGETQYF
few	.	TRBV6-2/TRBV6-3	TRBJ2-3	TGTGCCAGCAGTTACTCCTTATACTTAGCGGAACGCACAGATACGCAGTATTTT	CASSYSLYLAERTDTQYF
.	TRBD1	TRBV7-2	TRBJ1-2	TGTGCCAGCAGCTCTACAGGGGGCGACTATGGCTACACCTTC	CASSSTGGDYGYTF
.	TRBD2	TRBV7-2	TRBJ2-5	TGTGCCAGCAGCTTGGCCCTAGCGGGGGGAACGGGGACCCAGTACTTC	CASSLALAGGTGTQYF
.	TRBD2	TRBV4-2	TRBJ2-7	TGTGCCAGCAGCCCCCCTGGGACTAGCGGGGCCGCCTACGAGCAGTACTTC	CASSPPGTSGAAYEQYF
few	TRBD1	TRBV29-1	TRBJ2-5	TGCAGCGTTTCGACAGGGGGCATTTTCCAGGAGACCCAGTACTTC	CSVSTGGIFQETQYF
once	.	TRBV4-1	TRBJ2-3	TGCGCCAGCAGCCAAGGCATAACGGCAGGGGACACAGATACGCAGTATTTT	CASSQGITAGDTDTQYF
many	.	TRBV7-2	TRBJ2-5	TGTGCCAGCAGCCCAGGCCCGCAAGAGACCCAGTACTTC	CASSPGPQETQYF
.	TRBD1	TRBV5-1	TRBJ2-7	TGCGCCAGCAGCTTCGGGACAGGGGGCAACGAGCAGTACTTC	CASSFGTGGNEQYF
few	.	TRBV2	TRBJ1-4	TGTGCCACTAGTCCGCTGACAGGCGAGAATGAAAAACTGTTTTTT	CATSPLTGENEKLFF
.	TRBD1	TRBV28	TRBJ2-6	TGTGCCAGCACCATCGTGGGACAGGTGGGTTCGAGGGCCAACGTCCTGACTTTC	CASTIVGQVGSRANVLTF
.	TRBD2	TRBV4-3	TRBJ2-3	TGCGCCAGCAGCCAAGATGGAGCGGGAGCTAGCACAGATACGCAGTATTTT	CASSQDGAGASTDTQYF
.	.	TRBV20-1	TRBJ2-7	TGCAGTGCCACTTCAGGACCGTACTACGAGCAGTACTTC	CSATSGPYYEQYF
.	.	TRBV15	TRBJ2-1	TGTGCCACCAGCCTACTCAGGGGTGCCTACAATGAGCAGTTCTTC	CATSLLRGAYNEQFF
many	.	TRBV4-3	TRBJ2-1	TGCGCCAGCAGCGTCTACGACTCTCCCAGGGGTGAGCAGTTCTTC	CASSVYDSPRGEQFF
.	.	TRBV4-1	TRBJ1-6	TGCGCCAGCAGCCCAGTAGGGCCTAATTCACCCCTCCACTTT	CASSPVGPNSPLHF
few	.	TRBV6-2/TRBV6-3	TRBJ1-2	TGTGCCAGCAGTAACCCGGGACCGAGGAACTATGGCTACACCTTC	CASSNPGPRNYGYTF
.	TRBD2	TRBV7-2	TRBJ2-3	TGTGCCAGCAGCCACCGCGTGGCGGGGGGACCAGATACGCAGTATTTT	CASSHRVAGGPDTQYF
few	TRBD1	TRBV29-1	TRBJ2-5	TGCAGCGTTTATAGGACAGGGTGGCGGACCCAGTACTTC	CSVYRTGWRTQYF
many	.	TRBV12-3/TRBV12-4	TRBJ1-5	TGTGCCAGCAGCTTAACAGACAGCAATCAGCCCCAGCATTTT	CASSLTDSNQPQHF
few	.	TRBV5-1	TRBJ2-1	TGCGCCAGCAGCCGCCAGGGAACACAATACAATGAGCAGTTCTTC	CASSRQGTQYNEQFF
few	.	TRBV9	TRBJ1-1	TGTGCCAGCAGCGTAGCAGGGGCTGGAAACACTGAAGCTTTCTTT	CASSVAGAGNTEAFF
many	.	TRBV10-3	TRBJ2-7	TGTGCCATCAGTGACCCTCGGGACACAGCCTCCTACGAGCAGTACTTC	CAISDPRDTASYEQYF
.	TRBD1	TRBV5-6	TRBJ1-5	TGTGCCAGCAGCTCCTCCTCCGGGACAGCCTATTATCAGCCCCAGCATTTT	CASSSSSGTAYYQPQHF
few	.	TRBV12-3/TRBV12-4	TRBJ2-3	TGTGCCAGCAGTTTCCTATACACAGATACGCAGTATTTT	CASSFLYTDTQYF
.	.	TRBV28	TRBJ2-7	TGTGCCAGCAGTGAGCCCACAGGGTACGAGCAGTACTTC	CASSEPTGYEQYF
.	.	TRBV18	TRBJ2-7	TGTGCCAGCTCACCACGCCAGTCAGGCGAGCAGTACTTC	CASSPRQSGEQYF
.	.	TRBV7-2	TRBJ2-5	TGTGCCAGCAGCTTAGTGGTCAAGCGAGAGACCCAGTACTTC	CASSLVVKRETQYF
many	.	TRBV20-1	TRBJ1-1	TGCAGTGCTAGGCGGACTGATGAGTCTGAAGCTTTCTTT	CSARRTDESEAFF
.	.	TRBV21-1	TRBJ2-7	TGTGCCAGCAGCAATCTATCCCAGGGAGAGCAGTACTTC	CASSNLSQGEQYF
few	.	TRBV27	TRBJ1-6	TGTGCCAGCAGGGATCCAGGACGGACGGCCCATAATTCACCCCTCCACTTT	CASRDPGRTAHNSPLHF
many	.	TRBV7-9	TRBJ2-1	TGTGCCACCAGCACAGTCTTCACTGAGCAGTTCTTC	CATSTVFTEQFF
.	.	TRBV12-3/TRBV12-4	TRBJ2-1	TGTGCCTGCAGTTCCGGGACTTACAATGAGCAGTTCTTC	CACSSGTYNEQFF
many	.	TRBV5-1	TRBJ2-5	TGCGCCAGCAGCTTTAGCGTACCCCAAGAGACCCAGTACTTC	CASSFSVPQETQYF
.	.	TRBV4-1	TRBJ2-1	TGCGCCAGCAGTCCCTCCCGTCTAGCCTATGAGCAGTTCTTC	CASSPSRLAYEQFF
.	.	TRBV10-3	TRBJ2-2	TGTGCCATCAACCCGGGACAGAACACCGGGGAGCTGTTTTTT	CAINPGQNTGELFF
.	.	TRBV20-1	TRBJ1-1	TGCAGTGCTAGAGATCACCGGGGGCTGGTTTCGGTTGAAGCTTTCTTT	CSARDHRGLVSVEAFF
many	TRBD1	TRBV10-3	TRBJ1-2	TGTGCCATCAGTGAGTCATGGACAGGGGGAAACTATGGCTACACCTTC	CAISESWTGGNYGYTF
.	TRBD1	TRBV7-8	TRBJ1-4	TGTGCCAGCAGCTTAGTCAACAGACAGGGAGCTAATGAAAAACTGTTTTTT	CASSLVNRQGANEKLFF
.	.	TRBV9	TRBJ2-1	TGTGCCAGCAGCGTAGTGTCGGGAAATGAGCAGTTCTTC	CASSVVSGNEQFF
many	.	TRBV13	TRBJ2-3	TGTGCCTCTGGGGCAGATACGCAGTATTTT	CASGADTQYF
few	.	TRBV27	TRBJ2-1	TGTGCCAGCACTAATTACAATGAGCAGTTCTTC	CASTNYNEQFF
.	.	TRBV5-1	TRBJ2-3	TGCGCCAGCAGCCGCCATAGCACAGATACGCAGTATTTT	CASSRHSTDTQYF
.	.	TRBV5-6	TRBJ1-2	TGTGCCAGCAGCTTTATGAACGCTAACTATGGCTACACCTTC	CASSFMNANYGYTF
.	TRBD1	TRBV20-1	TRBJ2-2	TGCAGTGCTAGGCGGACAGGGGGCTTGGGCGGGGAGCTGTTTTTT	CSARRTGGLGGELFF
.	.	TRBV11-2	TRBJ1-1	TGTGCCAGCAGCTCGGGGAGGGGCGCTGGAATGAACACTGAAGCTTTCTTT	CASSSGRGAGMNTEAFF
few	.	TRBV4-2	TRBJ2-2	TGTGCCAGCAGCCAAGCCCTGGGCACCGGGGAGCTGTTTTTT	CASSQALGTGELFF
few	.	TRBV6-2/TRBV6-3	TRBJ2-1	TGTGCCAGCAGTTACTTCTCCGGGACCCGGGGGGAGCAGTTCTTC	CASSYFSGTRGEQFF
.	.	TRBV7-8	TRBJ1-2	TGTGCCAGCAGCTTAACGGTTATCGGACTCTATGGCTACACCTTC	CASSLTVIGLYGYTF
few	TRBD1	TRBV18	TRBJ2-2	TGTGCCAGCTCGTCCGGGACAGTGGACACCGGGGAGCTGTTTTTT	CASSSGTVDTGELFF
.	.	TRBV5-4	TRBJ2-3	TGTGCCAGCAGCCCCGTTCAAACCGGTGCAGATACGCAGTATTTT	CASSPVQTGADTQYF
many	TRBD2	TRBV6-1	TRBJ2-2	TGTGCCAGCAGCCCTGGGGGACTAGCGACCGGGGAGCTGTTTTTT	CASSPGGLATGELFF
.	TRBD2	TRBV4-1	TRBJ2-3	TGCGCCAGCAGCCGGGGACTAGCGGGGGAAGATACGCAGTATTTT	CASSRGLAGEDTQYF